Detailed here is one T cell receptor beta chain. These data are taken from a study of blood T cell repertoires in COVID-19. The CDR3 runs 14 residues. V lost 2 bases, J lost 5 bases, and 13 bases lay in between. Germline-derived CDR1 and CDR2 are MNHNS and SASEGT. In the study's own analysis: Counts of nucleated cells, estimated from reference gene primer amplification, were obtained. The repertoire was sequenced with immunoSEQ multiplex PCR; TCRdb's copy has only in-frame clones and lacks some. D and trimming were read from the DNA, whereas the V and J calls and clone size are those reported in that table. Of about 220,000 clones listed, about four fifths are singletons.

This clonotype was obtained from a woman in her forties with active or convalescent COVID-19. Sequenced input: peripheral blood. This chain joins TRBV6-1 and TRBJ2-7; D is uncertain. For the CDR3, the DNA is TGTGCCAGCAGTGAACGCACATCTCGGGACGAGCAGTACTTC. As protein: CASSERTSRDEQYF.